Below are 20 T cell receptor beta chains sequenced from a single sample in a study of T-cell memory formation after mild COVID-19. TCRdb redid the calling of the 5' RACE reads with MiXCR, one entry per CDR3 protein. This sample has about 260,000 distinct CDR3 sequences, with approximately 7.6% found just once. Sequenced input: PBMCs or a T cell subset sorted from them (not recorded which). The receptor source for this set is a man younger than 35 who had mild COVID-19 (a few samples of this study predate the infection). Cell type and time point are not known.

The chain couples TRBV5-6 to TRBJ1-2, with D possibly being TRBD1 (6 bases). The CDR3 sequence is 16 residues long. V lost 6 bases and J 0 bases, leaving 18 bases between the germline ends. The germline V gene encodes CDR1 SGHDT and CDR2 YYEEEE. The CDR3 reads CASNYLSRQANYGYTF. The CDR3 DNA sequence: TGTGCCAGCAACTATTTGTCCCGACAGGCTAACTATGGCTACACCTTC.

This chain joins TRBV12-3 or TRBV12-4 and TRBJ2-7; either TRBD1 or TRBD2 may supply D (7 bases each). This CDR3 has 15 amino acids. The V gene lost 5 bases and the J gene lost 4 bases, with 18 bases spanning the gap. CDR3 loop: CASSQGGDRCYEQYV. The CDR3 nucleotides read TGTGCCAGCAGTCAAGGGGGGGACAGATGTTACGAGCAGTACGTC.

This clonotype was observed many times. This rearrangement joins TRBV7-3 to TRBJ2-1; 12 positions agree with TRBD1. V shed 5 bases, J shed 10 bases, and the junction held 12 bases outside the gene matches. CDR3 length: 16 amino acids. Germline CDR1 is SGHTA and CDR2 is FQGTGA. The CDR3: CASSPIPGQGAREQFF. The CDR3, as DNA: TGTGCCAGCAGCCCCATCCCGGGACAGGGGGCTCGGGAGCAGTTCTTC.

The chain couples TRBV7-9 to TRBJ2-5, with 11 bases that match TRBD1. This CDR3 is built from 16 residues. Trimming removed 4 bases from V and 2 bases from J; junction bases left unmatched: 6. Per germline, CDR1 SEHNR and CDR2 FQNEAQ (reference sequence). The CDR3 here is CASSWGTGGRQETQYF. In nucleotides, the CDR3 is TGTGCCAGCAGCTGGGGGACAGGGGGGAGACAAGAGACCCAGTACTTC.

This clonotype was counted between two and nine times. The chain uses TRBV7-3 and TRBJ2-3; 8 bases line up with TRBD2. The CDR3 runs 15 residues. Germline lookup yields CDR1 SGHTA and CDR2 FQGTGA. The junction had 9 bases not matched to a gene; V was cut back by 5 bases and J by 5 bases. The CDR3 DNA is TGTGCCAGCAGCGATGGACTAGCTCGGGGAGATACGCAGTATTTT. Encoded protein: CASSDGLARGDTQYF.

This clonotype turned up a few times. CDR3 residues: CASTKPSGADEQFF. DNA of the CDR3: TGTGCCAGCACCAAACCCTCCGGGGCGGATGAGCAGTTCTTC. V is TRBV12-3 or TRBV12-4 and J is TRBJ2-1; D possibly matches TRBD1 or TRBD2 (5 bases each). The CDR3 is made up of 14 amino acids. The V gene lost 7 bases and the J gene lost 8 bases, with 18 bases spanning the gap.

This clonotype was seen a few times. V and J are TRBV6-2 or TRBV6-3 and TRBJ1-1; a weak D match, TRBD1 (5 bases). Per germline, CDR1 MNHEY and CDR2 SVGEGT. V lost 6 bases and J lost 0, with 11 bases in between. This CDR3 is 14 amino acids long. The CDR3 sequence is CASSRQLLNTEAFF. The CDR3 coding sequence is TGTGCCAGCAGCAGACAGCTTCTGAACACTGAAGCTTTCTTT.

The V and J genes are TRBV11-2 and TRBJ1-3; D remains unclear. CDR1 is SGHAT, CDR2 FQNNGV, per germline. The V end was cut by 3 bases, the J end by 1 base, with 13 bases between. CDR3 length: 16 amino acids. The CDR3 reads CASSFPMGGSGNTIYF. The CDR3 DNA sequence: TGTGCCAGCAGCTTTCCCATGGGTGGTTCTGGAAACACCATATATTTT.

This clonotype showed up many times. V and J are TRBV5-1 and TRBJ1-4; no clear D gene. CDR1 and CDR2 from the germline V gene are SGHRS and YFSETQ. The CDR3 runs to 13 residues. V was trimmed by 2 bases and J by 10 bases, leaving 12 bases between them. The CDR3 protein is CASSFAGEGKLFF. As DNA, the CDR3 is TGCGCCAGCAGCTTCGCCGGGGAGGGAAAACTGTTTTTT.

V and J are TRBV27 and TRBJ1-1; D unresolved. Germline V gene sequence: CDR1 MNHEY, CDR2 SMNVEV (reference sequence). Between the trimmed V and J ends, which lost 4 bases and 0 bases, there was a span of 12 bases. The CDR3 runs to 15 residues. The CDR3 reads CASSSYPGLNTEAFF. The CDR3 nucleotides read TGTGCCAGCAGTTCCTACCCGGGGTTGAACACTGAAGCTTTCTTT.

This clonotype was found many times. The chain joins TRBV27 to TRBJ2-7, with TRBD1 matching 7 bases. After removal of 2 bases from V and 3 bases from J, the junction contained 4 bases not matched to a gene. Germline CDR1 MNHEY, CDR2 SMNVEV (reference sequence). The CDR3 consists of 14 residues. CDR3 DNA sequence: TGTGCCAGCAGTTTAGGAGCAGGGGGCTACGAGCAGTACGTC. Translation gives CASSLGAGGYEQYV.

The rearrangement links TRBV10-3 to TRBJ1-6, with 8 bases lining up with TRBD1. V lost 6 bases to trimming and J lost 9 bases; unmatched junction nucleotides: 16. Germline V lookup: CDR1 ENHRY, CDR2 SYGVKD. The CDR3 runs to 17 residues. The CDR3 coding sequence is TGTGCCATCAGGGGTTCCCAAACAGGGGGAACAAGTTCACCCCTCCACTTT. Translation gives CAIRGSQTGGTSSPLHF.

This clonotype has more than one count but fewer than ten. The chain links TRBV7-2 to TRBJ2-5; 8 nucleotides align to TRBD2. The V segment lost 0 bases and the J segment 10 bases; nucleotides outside the gene matches: 4. CDR3 length: 13 amino acids. Germline V CDR1 and CDR2: SGHTA, FQGNSA. In DNA, the CDR3 is TGTGCCAGCAGCTTAGCGCGGGAGGAATACCAGTACTTC. Protein sequence: CASSLAREEYQYF.

There are a few counts of this clonotype. J is TRBJ1-2 and V is TRBV9; D possibly corresponds to TRBD1 (5 bases). CDR3 length equals 13 residues. V was cut by 3 bases and J by 2 bases, with 8 bases left in between. Germline CDR1 reads SGDLS; CDR2 reads YYNGEE. As DNA, the CDR3 is TGTGCCAGCAGCGGGGACCGAAACTATGGCTACACCTTC. This translates into CASSGDRNYGYTF.

The rearrangement links TRBV7-2 to TRBJ2-5; TRBD1 agrees at 10 bases. This CDR3 comprises 14 residues. Germline V lookup: CDR1 SGHTA, CDR2 FQGNSA. Germline trimming cut 6 bases from V and 5 bases from J; bases unmatched to any gene: 6. CDR3 amino acids: CASSRQGAKETQYF. In DNA form, the CDR3 reads TGTGCCAGCAGTCGACAGGGGGCCAAGGAGACCCAGTACTTC.

The V gene is TRBV9, the J gene TRBJ2-1; a weak D match, TRBD2 (5 bases). V lost 0 bases and J lost 8, with 15 bases in between. The germline CDR1 and CDR2 sequences are SGDLS and YYNGEE. There are 15 residues in the CDR3. CDR3 bases: TGTGCCAGCAGCGTAGGGACTTTCCCCGGGCATGAGCAGTTCTTC. Its translation is CASSVGTFPGHEQFF.

CDR3 bases: TGTGCCAGCAGTTACGGGGGCGAGGCGAGCCGGGGGGAGCAGTACGTC. Its protein is CASSYGGEASRGEQYV. The chain combines TRBV6-6 with TRBJ2-7; D may be TRBD1 or TRBD2 (6 bases each). Trimming took 2 bases from V and 7 from J, leaving 21 bases between them. CDR3 length: 16 amino acids. Per germline, CDR1 MNHNY and CDR2 SVGAGI (reference sequence).

J is TRBJ2-3 and V is TRBV5-4, with 9 bases matching TRBD2. The germline CDR1 and CDR2 sequences are SGHNT and YYREEE (reference sequence). V was clipped by 6 bases and J by 4 bases; unmatched bases: 12. There are 16 residues in the CDR3. The CDR3 spells CASTYGLAGLADTQYF. CDR3 DNA sequence: TGTGCCAGCACCTATGGCCTAGCGGGGCTCGCAGATACGCAGTATTTT.

This clonotype was recorded a few times. The chain has TRBV5-1 and TRBJ1-1; D unclear. Trimming removed 1 base at V and 5 bases at J, with 15 bases between. The CDR3 runs to 15 residues. CDR1 is SGHRS, CDR2 YFSETQ, per germline. CDR3 loop: CASSLQTLDGTEAFF. CDR3 sequence (DNA): TGCGCCAGCAGCTTGCAAACGTTGGACGGGACTGAAGCTTTCTTT.

The V and J genes are TRBV7-2 and TRBJ2-5; D tentatively reads TRBD1 or TRBD2 (7 bases each). The V gene's germline CDR1 is SGHTA and CDR2 FQGNSA. V was trimmed by 4 bases and J by 7 bases, leaving 13 bases between them. This CDR3 comprises 13 residues. Here the CDR3 DNA reads TGTGCCAGCAGCTCAGGGGGGGTGGCGACCCAGTACTTC. Translating gives CASSSGGVATQYF.